Listed below are T cell receptor beta chains from one sample, sequenced in a study of blood T cell repertoires in COVID-19. The repertoire was sequenced with immunoSEQ multiplex PCR; TCRdb's copy has only in-frame clones and lacks some. The repertoire holds 60,000 to 65,000 clones, with 90% as singletons. Sequencing was performed on peripheral blood. The source of these receptors is a woman older than 75 with active COVID-19. The CDR3 runs from the conserved cysteine through the conserved F or W. The order of the fields is J gene, clone size, D gene, V gene, CDR3 protein, CDR3 DNA. A D gene is named only where the DNA matches it firmly. Rows give clone size only sometimes, using once, few, many, or a class for an expanded clone.

j_call: TRBJ1-4; clone_size: .; d_call: TRBD1; v_call: TRBV2; cdr3_aa: CASSEGRGTEKLFF; cdr3_nt: TGTGCCAGCAGTGAAGGCAGGGGGACTGAAAAACTGTTTTTT
j_call: TRBJ2-5; clone_size: .; d_call: .; v_call: TRBV5-1; cdr3_aa: CASSLGSVETQYF; cdr3_nt: TGCGCCAGCAGCTTGGGTTCAGTGGAGACCCAGTACTTC
j_call: TRBJ2-2; clone_size: .; d_call: .; v_call: TRBV5-1; cdr3_aa: CASSLGLGHRSGELFF; cdr3_nt: TGCGCCAGCAGCTTGGGGTTGGGCCACAGGAGCGGGGAGCTGTTTTTT
j_call: TRBJ1-5; clone_size: few; d_call: TRBD1; v_call: TRBV9; cdr3_aa: CASSEGQLTDQPQHF; cdr3_nt: TGTGCCAGCAGCGAGGGACAGCTTACCGATCAGCCCCAGCATTTT
j_call: TRBJ1-2; clone_size: .; d_call: .; v_call: TRBV19; cdr3_aa: CASSISSRDGYTF; cdr3_nt: TGTGCCAGTAGTATCAGCTCCCGGGATGGCTACACCTTC
j_call: TRBJ2-7; clone_size: .; d_call: TRBD1; v_call: TRBV4-1; cdr3_aa: CASSPLGDSRSYEQYF; cdr3_nt: TGCGCCAGCAGCCCCCTTGGGGACAGCCGCTCCTACGAGCAGTACTTC
j_call: TRBJ2-3; clone_size: .; d_call: TRBD1; v_call: TRBV5-1; cdr3_aa: CASSLAGQGGPDTQYF; cdr3_nt: TGCGCCAGCAGCTTGGCGGGACAGGGAGGACCAGATACGCAGTATTTT
j_call: TRBJ1-4; clone_size: .; d_call: TRBD1; v_call: TRBV11-2; cdr3_aa: CASSEGQGREKLFF; cdr3_nt: TGTGCCAGCAGCGAAGGACAGGGTAGAGAAAAACTGTTTTTT
j_call: TRBJ2-7; clone_size: .; d_call: .; v_call: TRBV6-1; cdr3_aa: CASSEPTNGVYEQYF; cdr3_nt: TGTGCCAGCAGTGAACCTACCAACGGTGTCTACGAGCAGTACTTC
j_call: TRBJ2-7; clone_size: once; d_call: .; v_call: TRBV5-1; cdr3_aa: CASSPPSQGSYEQYF; cdr3_nt: TGCGCCAGCAGCCCCCCATCTCAGGGGAGTTACGAGCAGTACTTC
j_call: TRBJ1-6; clone_size: .; d_call: .; v_call: TRBV12-3/TRBV12-4; cdr3_aa: CASSSYNSPLHF; cdr3_nt: TGTGCCAGCTCGAGTTATAATTCACCCCTCCACTTT
j_call: TRBJ1-1; clone_size: .; d_call: TRBD1; v_call: TRBV29-1; cdr3_aa: CSVEVTGGGTEAFF; cdr3_nt: TGCAGCGTTGAAGTGACAGGGGGCGGGACTGAAGCTTTCTTT
j_call: TRBJ1-3; clone_size: .; d_call: .; v_call: TRBV13; cdr3_aa: CASSLNRAGNTIYF; cdr3_nt: TGTGCCAGCAGCTTAAACAGGGCTGGAAACACCATATATTTT
j_call: TRBJ2-2; clone_size: .; d_call: TRBD2; v_call: TRBV4-1; cdr3_aa: CASSLSKSGGADTGELFF; cdr3_nt: TGCGCCAGCAGCCTTTCGAAAAGCGGGGGGGCTGACACCGGGGAGCTGTTTTTT
j_call: TRBJ2-3; clone_size: .; d_call: TRBD2; v_call: TRBV7-9; cdr3_aa: CASSLYSGGLWADTQYF; cdr3_nt: TGTGCCAGCAGCTTATATAGCGGGGGGCTTTGGGCAGATACGCAGTATTTT
j_call: TRBJ1-4; clone_size: .; d_call: .; v_call: TRBV2; cdr3_aa: CACRDATNEKLFF; cdr3_nt: TGTGCCTGTCGCGATGCAACTAATGAAAAACTGTTTTTT
j_call: TRBJ2-3; clone_size: .; d_call: TRBD2; v_call: TRBV6-6; cdr3_aa: CASSKTSGTPDTQYF; cdr3_nt: TGTGCCAGCAGTAAGACTAGCGGGACTCCAGATACGCAGTATTTT
j_call: TRBJ1-2; clone_size: .; d_call: TRBD1; v_call: TRBV10-3; cdr3_aa: CAISGTGEPYGYTF; cdr3_nt: TGTGCCATCAGCGGGACAGGGGAACCGTATGGCTACACCTTC
j_call: TRBJ2-4; clone_size: .; d_call: TRBD2; v_call: TRBV28; cdr3_aa: CASSRGGGLAKNIQYF; cdr3_nt: TGTGCCAGCAGCCGCGGGGGGGGCCTCGCCAAAAACATTCAGTACTTC
j_call: TRBJ1-1; clone_size: .; d_call: TRBD1; v_call: TRBV10-3; cdr3_aa: CAISTQGDTEAFF; cdr3_nt: TGTGCCATCAGTACTCAGGGGGACACTGAAGCTTTCTTT
j_call: TRBJ1-1; clone_size: .; d_call: .; v_call: TRBV2; cdr3_aa: CASRQGSMGTEAFF; cdr3_nt: TGTGCCAGCAGACAGGGAAGTATGGGCACTGAAGCTTTCTTT
j_call: TRBJ1-2; clone_size: .; d_call: TRBD1; v_call: TRBV19; cdr3_aa: CASSTDRGLYGYTF; cdr3_nt: TGTGCCAGTAGTACGGACAGGGGTCTATATGGCTACACCTTC
j_call: TRBJ1-1; clone_size: .; d_call: .; v_call: TRBV11-3; cdr3_aa: CASSLGRGSNTEAFF; cdr3_nt: TGTGCCAGCAGCTTAGGTCGGGGTTCAAATACTGAAGCTTTCTTT
j_call: TRBJ1-4; clone_size: .; d_call: .; v_call: TRBV7-9; cdr3_aa: CASSPSGELFF; cdr3_nt: TGTGCCAGCAGCCCCTCGGGGGAACTGTTTTTT
j_call: TRBJ1-2; clone_size: .; d_call: .; v_call: TRBV19; cdr3_aa: CASTLSQVPLSFTF; cdr3_nt: TGTGCCAGTACTCTCTCCCAGGTCCCACTTTCCTTCACCTTC
j_call: TRBJ1-2; clone_size: .; d_call: .; v_call: TRBV10-1; cdr3_aa: CASSRMEGAPSNYGYTF; cdr3_nt: TGCGCCAGCAGTAGAATGGAGGGAGCTCCGTCTAACTATGGCTACACCTTC
j_call: TRBJ1-5; clone_size: .; d_call: .; v_call: TRBV28; cdr3_aa: CASSLFPEQPQHF; cdr3_nt: TGTGCCAGCAGTTTGTTCCCAGAACAGCCCCAGCATTTT
j_call: TRBJ1-2; clone_size: .; d_call: .; v_call: TRBV24-1; cdr3_aa: CATSDPVREDGYTF; cdr3_nt: TGTGCCACCAGTGACCCCGTAAGGGAGGATGGCTACACCTTC
j_call: TRBJ2-5; clone_size: .; d_call: .; v_call: TRBV18; cdr3_aa: CASSPSGQGSETQYF; cdr3_nt: TGTGCCAGCTCACCATCCGGCCAGGGATCGGAGACCCAGTACTTC
j_call: TRBJ1-6; clone_size: .; d_call: .; v_call: TRBV27; cdr3_aa: CASSSAQGGSPLHF; cdr3_nt: TGTGCCAGCAGTTCGGCCCAAGGGGGTTCACCCCTCCACTTT
j_call: TRBJ1-5; clone_size: .; d_call: .; v_call: TRBV7-8; cdr3_aa: CASSTYSGQVNQPQHF; cdr3_nt: TGTGCCAGCAGCACCTACTCCGGACAAGTCAATCAGCCCCAGCATTTT
j_call: TRBJ1-4; clone_size: .; d_call: TRBD1; v_call: TRBV7-9; cdr3_aa: CASSLARDSQLFF; cdr3_nt: TGTGCCAGCAGCTTGGCCCGGGACAGTCAACTGTTTTTT
j_call: TRBJ1-1; clone_size: .; d_call: TRBD1; v_call: TRBV27; cdr3_aa: CASSSQTGGSTEAFF; cdr3_nt: TGTGCCAGCAGTTCTCAGACAGGGGGGAGTACTGAAGCTTTCTTT
j_call: TRBJ1-4; clone_size: .; d_call: TRBD1; v_call: TRBV4-1; cdr3_aa: CASSKGGDRGNEKLFF; cdr3_nt: TGCGCCAGCAGCAAGGGAGGGGACAGGGGCAATGAAAAACTGTTTTTT
j_call: TRBJ2-5; clone_size: .; d_call: .; v_call: TRBV4-1; cdr3_aa: CASSEPGGQETQYF; cdr3_nt: TGCGCCAGCAGCGAACCCGGCGGGCAAGAGACCCAGTACTTC
j_call: TRBJ2-1; clone_size: .; d_call: TRBD2; v_call: TRBV28; cdr3_aa: CASSPGTTHRLF; cdr3_nt: TGTGCCAGCAGCCCCGGGACTACCCACCGTCTCTTC
j_call: TRBJ1-2; clone_size: .; d_call: TRBD1; v_call: TRBV5-5; cdr3_aa: CASSLGQGHDGYTF; cdr3_nt: TGTGCCAGCAGCTTAGGACAGGGGCATGATGGCTACACCTTC
j_call: TRBJ1-4; clone_size: .; d_call: .; v_call: TRBV6-5; cdr3_aa: CASSIGPYEKLFF; cdr3_nt: TGTGCCAGCAGTATCGGTCCCTATGAAAAACTGTTTTTT
j_call: TRBJ2-3; clone_size: .; d_call: .; v_call: TRBV5-6; cdr3_aa: CASSQGGGTDTQYF; cdr3_nt: TGTGCCAGCAGCCAGGGGGGAGGCACAGATACGCAGTATTTT
j_call: TRBJ1-4; clone_size: .; d_call: .; v_call: TRBV6-5; cdr3_aa: CASRVLAGGEKLFF; cdr3_nt: TGTGCCAGCAGGGTGCTAGCGGGAGGTGAAAAACTGTTTTTT
j_call: TRBJ2-7; clone_size: .; d_call: .; v_call: TRBV7-6; cdr3_aa: CASSPGGRGLSYEQYF; cdr3_nt: TGTGCCAGCAGCCCCGGGGGACGCGGCTTGTCTTACGAGCAGTACTTC
j_call: TRBJ2-5; clone_size: .; d_call: .; v_call: TRBV11-1; cdr3_aa: CASSLGPGETQYF; cdr3_nt: TGTGCCAGCAGCTTAGGACCCGGGGAGACCCAGTACTTC
j_call: TRBJ1-5; clone_size: once; d_call: .; v_call: TRBV11-2; cdr3_aa: CASSLEIFGNQPQHF; cdr3_nt: TGTGCCAGCAGCTTAGAGATATTCGGGAATCAGCCCCAGCATTTT
j_call: TRBJ2-2; clone_size: .; d_call: .; v_call: TRBV12-3/TRBV12-4; cdr3_aa: CASRLFSAGELFF; cdr3_nt: TGTGCCAGCAGATTATTCAGCGCCGGGGAGCTGTTTTTT
j_call: TRBJ1-6; clone_size: once; d_call: TRBD1; v_call: TRBV6-5; cdr3_aa: CASSWGRGRRNSPLHF; cdr3_nt: TGTGCCAGCAGTTGGGGCAGGGGGCGCCGGAATTCACCCCTCCACTTT
j_call: TRBJ2-5; clone_size: .; d_call: TRBD2; v_call: TRBV7-2; cdr3_aa: CASSPRTSMGETQYF; cdr3_nt: TGTGCCAGCAGTCCGAGGACTAGCATGGGTGAGACCCAGTACTTC
j_call: TRBJ1-5; clone_size: .; d_call: TRBD1; v_call: TRBV4-1; cdr3_aa: CASSQTDRGDQPQHF; cdr3_nt: TGCGCCAGCAGCCAAACGGACAGGGGAGACCAGCCCCAGCATTTT
j_call: TRBJ2-2; clone_size: .; d_call: .; v_call: TRBV11-3; cdr3_aa: CASSAGGNTGELFF; cdr3_nt: TGTGCCAGCAGCGCCGGGGGAAACACCGGGGAGCTGTTTTTT
j_call: TRBJ2-1; clone_size: .; d_call: .; v_call: TRBV5-4; cdr3_aa: CASSPPDSSYNEQFF; cdr3_nt: TGTGCCAGCAGCCCCCCGGACAGCTCCTACAATGAGCAGTTCTTC
j_call: TRBJ1-5; clone_size: .; d_call: .; v_call: TRBV4-1; cdr3_aa: CASSQDPQSFGNQPQHF; cdr3_nt: TGCGCCAGCAGCCAAGATCCCCAGTCCTTTGGCAATCAGCCCCAGCATTTT
j_call: TRBJ2-2; clone_size: .; d_call: TRBD2; v_call: TRBV2; cdr3_aa: CASSPPGSGGYTGELFF; cdr3_nt: TGTGCCAGCAGTCCCCCGGGTAGCGGGGGCTACACCGGGGAGCTGTTTTTT
j_call: TRBJ1-4; clone_size: .; d_call: TRBD1; v_call: TRBV3-1/TRBV3-2; cdr3_aa: CASSDGQGQEKLFF; cdr3_nt: TGTGCCAGCAGCGACGGACAGGGGCAGGAAAAACTGTTTTTT
j_call: TRBJ1-4; clone_size: few; d_call: .; v_call: TRBV18; cdr3_aa: CASSPGARYEKLFF; cdr3_nt: TGTGCCAGCTCACCAGGGGCCCGTTATGAAAAACTGTTTTTT
j_call: TRBJ2-3; clone_size: .; d_call: .; v_call: TRBV7-9; cdr3_aa: CASSSEGGRSTDTQYF; cdr3_nt: TGTGCCAGCAGCTCAGAAGGGGGACGGAGCACAGATACGCAGTATTTT
j_call: TRBJ1-4; clone_size: .; d_call: TRBD1; v_call: TRBV29-1; cdr3_aa: CSAKGQGLEKLFF; cdr3_nt: TGCAGCGCGAAGGGACAGGGGCTTGAAAAACTGTTTTTT
j_call: TRBJ1-5; clone_size: .; d_call: .; v_call: TRBV23-1; cdr3_aa: CASSLPWTAPKQPQHF; cdr3_nt: TGCGCCAGCAGCCTTCCTTGGACAGCGCCGAAGCAGCCCCAGCATTTT
j_call: TRBJ2-4; clone_size: .; d_call: .; v_call: TRBV11-1; cdr3_aa: CASSFIAKNIQYF; cdr3_nt: TGTGCCAGCAGCTTTATAGCCAAAAACATTCAGTACTTC